The entry below gives a single T cell receptor (beta chain) sequence along with its context. Here immunoSEQ multiplex PCR was the method, and the copy in TCRdb shows in-frame clones only, minus some. The sample lists some 260,000 clones; about 80% were seen once. Germline V lookup: CDR1 MGHDK, CDR2 SYGVNS. The CDR3 is 15 amino acids. J gave up 2 bases and V 8 bases, and 11 bases lay outside the gene matches. This specimen comes from a study of blood T cell repertoires in COVID-19. This chain uses TRBV25-1 with TRBJ2-7, with TRBD2 identical over 8 bases. The clonotype was recovered from an elderly man with acute or convalescent COVID-19. Sequencing was performed on peripheral blood. The CDR3 loop reads CASSFSSGPAYEQYF. CDR3 DNA: TGTGCCAGCTCCTTCTCTAGCGGGCCAGCCTACGAGCAGTACTTC.